This T cell receptor beta chain was captured by sequencing in a study of beta chain features in type 1 diabetes. Study findings and constraints: There was a moderate but significant shortening of TCRB CDR3s in all four CD4+ subsets of Type 1 diabetes patients. VDJ junctions in type 1 diabetes patients carried more deletions and fewer insertions.

Investigators reverse transcribed all isolated RNA, so they sequenced expressed TCRB transcripts. The data were produced by immunoSEQ multiplex PCR, yet TCRdb's version contains in-frame clones alone and is incomplete. Of some 250,000 clones in the sample, approximately 14% were seen once. Note on this clone: Its antigen is undetermined.

The length of the CDR3 is 17 residues. CDR1 and CDR2 from the germline V gene are LGHNA and YNFKEQ. Trimming removed 1 base from V and 0 bases from J, with 10 bases in between. This sequence joins TRBV4-2 and TRBJ1-6; D is uncertain. Sequences were obtained from naive CD4+ T cells from blood. The sequence was obtained from a man under 40 with type 1 diabetes. The CDR3 reads CASSQAIVSSYNSPLHF. CDR3 coding DNA: TGTGCCAGCAGCCAAGCTATAGTGAGCTCCTATAATTCACCCCTCCACTTT.